This TCR beta chain derives from a study of regulatory T cells in long-lasting Graves disease (TCRdb year 2021). Regarding the research as a whole: Persistent Graves' disease meant more than 5 years of antithyroid drug treatment with TSH receptor autoantibodies that stayed positive. A total of around 35 samples underwent TCR sequencing, from about 13 patients with persistent Graves' disease and some 20 patients with newly diagnosed Graves' disease. The study was conducted in China and was registered as a clinical trial. This study used TCR sequencing and RNA sequencing of peripheral blood to compare persistent Graves' disease patients against newly diagnosed Graves' disease patients. Antithyroid drugs had been taken for approximately 10 years on average by persistent Graves' disease patients in the clinical cohort.

The method was multiplex PCR. This sample was sequenced with an Illumina HiSeq 4000. CDR3 regions were amplified by Arm-PCR with iRepertoire HTBI primers to construct TCR beta libraries. Before sequencing, the PCR products underwent gel purification. As for the authors' bioinformatics: Across samples, some 62 TRBV and 13 to 15 TRBJ segments were identified and used for gene usage analysis of CDR3 amino acid clonotypes. COPE and FqMerger were used to merge filtered high-quality paired reads into contigs. BLAST was used to align contigs to IMGT TRBV, TRBD and TRBJ reference genes, with CDR3 defined following IMGT. Any clonotype with a frequency above 0.1% was classified as a highly expanded clone. Shannon entropy served as the measure of repertoire diversity, while the Gini coefficient captured V-J evenness. Clonotypes shared by more than one individual were considered public. The raw public reads went through TCRdb reprocessing: fastp at Q25, MiXCR clone calling, in-frame beta chains kept. Each entry is one CDR3 protein sequence, shown with its most common DNA and genes. TCRdb's processing, not the authors', yielded these V and J calls. The sample table contains around 450,000 distinct CDR3 sequences; only one count was recorded for around a fifth of them. The ten top clones hold around 7% of the sample.

Sample time point, as interpreted from the label and publication: persistent/refractory GD, antithyroid drugs over 5 years with positive TRAb. For both TCR sequencing and RNA sequencing, RNA was extracted from PBMCs using TRIzol. The diagnosis of Graves' disease followed American Thyroid Association guidelines. Recruitment of patients was carried out at an endocrinology department in Xi'an, China. Each patient gave 7 to 9.5 milliliters of peripheral blood, collected in an EDTA anticoagulant tube. Ficoll Paque Plus density gradient separation was used to isolate PBMCs, and no further T cell sorting was performed. An Agilent 2100 Bioanalyzer and agarose gel were used to check RNA quality, and a NanoDrop 2000 was used to measure RNA concentration. In regard to this clonotype: Its antigen is unknown. Base qualities are missing; no much larger clone stands one base away.

Paper-wide results and their limitations: Persistent Graves' disease patients showed lower TCR Shannon entropy and fewer highly expanded clones than newly diagnosed patients, suggesting clonal expansion. Only the TCR beta chain was sequenced and analyzed. Only peripheral blood was studied, because thyroid tissue, the primary lesion, was inaccessible. The authors noted that the small sample size was a limitation that may lower accuracy. A larger number of public clonotypes was shared among persistent patients (around 2,500) than among newly diagnosed patients (roughly 970).

This sequence was found in a female donor with Graves disease. Here the sequenced sample was peripheral blood mononuclear cells (PBMCs), taken when the disease was refractory, from a patient treated with antithyroid drugs.

The DNA reads TGTGCCAGCAGCGTAGGCCTAGCGGGGGTCGTGGACATTCAGTACTTC. Its coded protein is CASSVGLAGVVDIQYF. The sequence joins TRBV9 to TRBJ2-4; 10 nucleotides in the junction match TRBD2. The CDR3 spans 16 residues, from the cysteine through the phenylalanine. Only the CDR3 DNA is retained, 48 bases long and in frame from the first base. After removal of 0 bases from V and 8 bases from J, the junction retains 8 bases not matched to a gene. From a lookup of the germline V gene, CDR1 and CDR2 are SGDLS and YYNGEE.